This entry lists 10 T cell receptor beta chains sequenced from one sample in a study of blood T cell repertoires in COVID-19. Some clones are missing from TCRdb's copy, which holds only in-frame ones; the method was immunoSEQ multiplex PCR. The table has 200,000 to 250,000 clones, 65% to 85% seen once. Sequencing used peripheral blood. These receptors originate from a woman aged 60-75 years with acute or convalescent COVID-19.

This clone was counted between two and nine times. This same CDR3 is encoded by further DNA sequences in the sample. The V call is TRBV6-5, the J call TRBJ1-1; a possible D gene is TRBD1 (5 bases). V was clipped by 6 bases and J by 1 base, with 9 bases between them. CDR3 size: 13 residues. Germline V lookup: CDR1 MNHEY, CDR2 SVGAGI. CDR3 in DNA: TGTGCCAGCAGCCGTGACAGGAACACTGAAGCTTTCTTT. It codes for CASSRDRNTEAFF.

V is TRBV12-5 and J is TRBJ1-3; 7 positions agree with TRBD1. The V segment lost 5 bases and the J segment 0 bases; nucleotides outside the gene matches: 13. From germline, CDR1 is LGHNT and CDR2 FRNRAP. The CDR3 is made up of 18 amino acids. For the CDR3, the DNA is TGTGCTAGTGGTCTGACGACAGGGTTAGGGCACTCTGGAAACACCATATATTTT. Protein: CASGLTTGLGHSGNTIYF.

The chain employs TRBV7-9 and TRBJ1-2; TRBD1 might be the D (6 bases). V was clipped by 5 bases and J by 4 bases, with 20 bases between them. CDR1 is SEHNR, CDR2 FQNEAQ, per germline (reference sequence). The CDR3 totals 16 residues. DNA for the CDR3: TGTGCCAGCAGCCTCGTAGTAGCCTGGACAGCCTATGGCTACACCTTC. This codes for CASSLVVAWTAYGYTF. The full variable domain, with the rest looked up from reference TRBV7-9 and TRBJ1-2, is DTGVSQNPRHKITKRGQNVTFRCDPISEHNRLYWYRQTLGQGPEFLTYFQNEAQLEKSRLLSDRFSAERPKGSFSTLEIQRTEQGDSAMYLCASSLVVAWTAYGYTFGSGTRLTVV.

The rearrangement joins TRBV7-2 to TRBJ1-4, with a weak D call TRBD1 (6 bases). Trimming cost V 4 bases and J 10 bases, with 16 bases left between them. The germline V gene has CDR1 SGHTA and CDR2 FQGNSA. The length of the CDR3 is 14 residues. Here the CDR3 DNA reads TGTGCCAGCAGCTCGCGCACCCCCAGGGGAAAACTGTTTTTT. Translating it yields CASSSRTPRGKLFF.

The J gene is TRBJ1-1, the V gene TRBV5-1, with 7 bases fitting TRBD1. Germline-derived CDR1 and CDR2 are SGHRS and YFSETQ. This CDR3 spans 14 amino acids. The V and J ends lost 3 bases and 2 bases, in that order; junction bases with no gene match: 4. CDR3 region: CASSSGTANTEAFF. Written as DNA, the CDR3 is TGCGCCAGCAGCTCCGGGACAGCCAACACTGAAGCTTTCTTT.

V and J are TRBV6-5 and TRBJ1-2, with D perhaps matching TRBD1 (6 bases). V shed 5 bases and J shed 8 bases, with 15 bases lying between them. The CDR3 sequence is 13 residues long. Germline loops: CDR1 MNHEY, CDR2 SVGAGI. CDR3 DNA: TGTGCCAGCAGTCCTCGGGGAGGGGGAGGCTACACCTTC. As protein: CASSPRGGGGYTF.

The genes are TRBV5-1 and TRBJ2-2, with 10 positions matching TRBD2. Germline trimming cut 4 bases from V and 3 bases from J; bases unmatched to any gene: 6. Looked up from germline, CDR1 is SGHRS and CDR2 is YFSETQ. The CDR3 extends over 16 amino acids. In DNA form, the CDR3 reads TGCGCCAGCAGCACCCTAGCGGGGGCCCACACCGGGGAGCTGTTTTTT. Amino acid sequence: CASSTLAGAHTGELFF.

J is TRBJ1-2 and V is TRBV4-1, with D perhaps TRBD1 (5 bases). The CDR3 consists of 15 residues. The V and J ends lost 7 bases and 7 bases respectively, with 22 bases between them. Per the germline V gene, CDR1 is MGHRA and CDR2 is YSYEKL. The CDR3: CASNIDSYTKSGYTF. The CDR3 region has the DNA TGCGCCAGCAATATCGACAGCTACACAAAGTCTGGCTACACCTTC.

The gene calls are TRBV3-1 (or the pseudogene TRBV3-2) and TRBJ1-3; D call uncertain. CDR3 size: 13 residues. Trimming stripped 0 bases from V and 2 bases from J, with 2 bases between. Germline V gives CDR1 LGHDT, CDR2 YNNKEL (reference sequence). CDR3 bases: TGTGCCAGCAGCCAAGATACTGGAAACACCATATATTTT. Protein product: CASSQDTGNTIYF.

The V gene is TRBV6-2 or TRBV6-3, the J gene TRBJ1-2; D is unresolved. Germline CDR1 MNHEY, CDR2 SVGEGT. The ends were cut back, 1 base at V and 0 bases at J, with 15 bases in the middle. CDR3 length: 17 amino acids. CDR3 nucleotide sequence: TGTGCCAGCAGTTACTGGATCTCGACATTTCCTAACTATGGCTACACCTTC. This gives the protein CASSYWISTFPNYGYTF.